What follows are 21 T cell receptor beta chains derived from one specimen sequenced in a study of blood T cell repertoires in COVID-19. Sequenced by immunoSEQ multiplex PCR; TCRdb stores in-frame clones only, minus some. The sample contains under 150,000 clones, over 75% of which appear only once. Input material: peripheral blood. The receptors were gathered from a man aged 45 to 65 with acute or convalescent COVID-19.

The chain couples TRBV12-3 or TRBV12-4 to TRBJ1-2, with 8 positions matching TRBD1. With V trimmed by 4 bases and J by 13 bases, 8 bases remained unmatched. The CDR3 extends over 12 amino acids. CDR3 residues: CASSSGQANRTF. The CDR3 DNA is TGTGCCAGCAGTTCGGGACAGGCGAACCGCACCTTC.

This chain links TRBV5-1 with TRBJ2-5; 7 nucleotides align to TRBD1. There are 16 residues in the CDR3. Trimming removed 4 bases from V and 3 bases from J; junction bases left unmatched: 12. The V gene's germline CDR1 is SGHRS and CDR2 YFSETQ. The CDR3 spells CASSDGRQGLKETQYF. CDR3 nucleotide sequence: TGCGCCAGCAGCGATGGAAGACAGGGTTTGAAAGAGACCCAGTACTTC.

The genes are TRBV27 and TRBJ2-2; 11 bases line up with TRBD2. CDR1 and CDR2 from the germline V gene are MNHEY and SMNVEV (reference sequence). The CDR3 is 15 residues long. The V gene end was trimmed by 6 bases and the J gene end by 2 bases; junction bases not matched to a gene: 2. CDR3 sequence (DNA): TGTGCCAGCAGGCTAGCGGGGGGAAACACCGGGGAGCTGTTTTTT. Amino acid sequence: CASRLAGGNTGELFF.

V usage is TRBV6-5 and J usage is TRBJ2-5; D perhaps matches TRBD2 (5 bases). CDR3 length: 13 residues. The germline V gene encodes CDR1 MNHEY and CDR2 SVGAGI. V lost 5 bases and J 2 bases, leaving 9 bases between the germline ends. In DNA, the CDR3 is TGTGCCAGCAGTCGGGGTAGACAAGAGACCCAGTACTTC. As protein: CASSRGRQETQYF.

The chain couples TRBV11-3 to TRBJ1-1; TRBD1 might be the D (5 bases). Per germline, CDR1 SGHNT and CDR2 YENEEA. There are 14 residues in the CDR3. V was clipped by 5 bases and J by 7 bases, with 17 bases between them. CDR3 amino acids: CASSHIGQGIEAFF. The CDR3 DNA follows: TGTGCCAGCAGCCACATCGGGCAGGGCATTGAAGCTTTCTTT.

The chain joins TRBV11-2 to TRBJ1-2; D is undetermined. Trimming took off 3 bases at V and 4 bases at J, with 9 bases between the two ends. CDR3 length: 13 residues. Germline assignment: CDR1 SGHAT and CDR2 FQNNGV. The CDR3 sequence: CASSFGPRYGYTF. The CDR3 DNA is TGTGCCAGCAGCTTTGGTCCGCGCTATGGCTACACCTTC.

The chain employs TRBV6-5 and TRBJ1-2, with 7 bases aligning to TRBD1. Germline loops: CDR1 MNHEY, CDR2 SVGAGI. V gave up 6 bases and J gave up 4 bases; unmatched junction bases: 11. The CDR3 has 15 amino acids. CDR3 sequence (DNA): TGTGCCAGCAGGGACAGGACGGTCTCCGCCTATGGCTACACCTTC. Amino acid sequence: CASRDRTVSAYGYTF.

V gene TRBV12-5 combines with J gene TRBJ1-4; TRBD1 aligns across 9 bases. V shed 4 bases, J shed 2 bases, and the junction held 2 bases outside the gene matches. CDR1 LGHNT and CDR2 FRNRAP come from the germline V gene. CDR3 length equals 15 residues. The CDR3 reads CASGWGQGTNEKLFF. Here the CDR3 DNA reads TGTGCTAGTGGTTGGGGACAGGGCACTAATGAAAAACTGTTTTTT.

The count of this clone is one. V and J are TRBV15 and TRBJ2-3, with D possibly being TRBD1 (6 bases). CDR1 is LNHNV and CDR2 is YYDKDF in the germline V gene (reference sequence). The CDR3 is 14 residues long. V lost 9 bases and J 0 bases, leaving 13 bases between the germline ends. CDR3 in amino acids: CATTTGPSTDTQYF. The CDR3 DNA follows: TGTGCCACGACGACAGGACCTAGCACAGATACGCAGTATTTT.

Here the CDR3 reads CASSPGRGGNPSGANVLTF. The CDR3 coding sequence is TGTGCCAGCAGCCCCGGGCGTGGAGGGAACCCCTCTGGGGCCAACGTCCTGACTTTC. The chain employs TRBV7-9 and TRBJ2-6, with D perhaps matching TRBD2 (6 bases). Germline-derived CDR1 and CDR2 are SEHNR and FQNEAQ (reference sequence). The CDR3 runs 19 residues. Trimming cost V 5 bases and J 0 bases, with 20 bases left between them.

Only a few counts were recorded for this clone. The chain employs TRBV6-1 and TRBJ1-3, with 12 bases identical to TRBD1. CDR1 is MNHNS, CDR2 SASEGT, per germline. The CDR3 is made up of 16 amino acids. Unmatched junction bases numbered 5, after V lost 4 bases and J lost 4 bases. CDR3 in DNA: TGTGCCAGCAGTGGCCCGGGACAGGGGGCAGGAAACACCATATATTTT. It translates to CASSGPGQGAGNTIYF.

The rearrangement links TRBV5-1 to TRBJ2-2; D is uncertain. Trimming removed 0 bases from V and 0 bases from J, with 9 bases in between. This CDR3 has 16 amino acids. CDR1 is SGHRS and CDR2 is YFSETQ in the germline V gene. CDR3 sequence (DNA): TGCGCCAGCAGCTTGGGGCAGGCCGCGAACACCGGGGAGCTGTTTTTT. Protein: CASSLGQAANTGELFF.

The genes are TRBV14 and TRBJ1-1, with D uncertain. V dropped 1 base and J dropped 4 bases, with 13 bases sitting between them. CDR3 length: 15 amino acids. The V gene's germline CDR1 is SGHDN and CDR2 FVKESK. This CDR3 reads CASSQAGSTVTEAFF. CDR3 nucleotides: TGTGCCAGCAGCCAAGCCGGGTCCACCGTCACTGAAGCTTTCTTT.

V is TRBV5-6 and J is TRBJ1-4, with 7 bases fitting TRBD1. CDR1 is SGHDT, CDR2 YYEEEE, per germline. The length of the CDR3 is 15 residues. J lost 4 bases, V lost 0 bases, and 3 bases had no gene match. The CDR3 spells CASSLGTGLNEKLFF. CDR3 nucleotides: TGTGCCAGCAGCTTGGGGACAGGACTTAATGAAAAACTGTTTTTT.

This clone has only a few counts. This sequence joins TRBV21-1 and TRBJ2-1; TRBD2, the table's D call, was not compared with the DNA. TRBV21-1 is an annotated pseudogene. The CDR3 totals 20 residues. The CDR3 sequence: CASSKVQLGTSGDLYNEQFF. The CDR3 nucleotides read TGTGCCAGCAGCAAAGTGCAGTTAGGGACTAGCGGGGACCTCTACAATGAGCAGTTCTTC.

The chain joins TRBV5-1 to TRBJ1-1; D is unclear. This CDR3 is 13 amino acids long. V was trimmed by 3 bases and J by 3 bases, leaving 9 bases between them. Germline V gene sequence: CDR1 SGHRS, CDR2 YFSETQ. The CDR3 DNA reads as TGCGCCAGCAGCTCGGTTCCGGACACTGAAGCTTTCTTT. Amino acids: CASSSVPDTEAFF.

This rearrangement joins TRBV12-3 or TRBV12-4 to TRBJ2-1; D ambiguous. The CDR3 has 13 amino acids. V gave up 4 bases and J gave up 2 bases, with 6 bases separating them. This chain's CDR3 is CASSSGPYNEQFF. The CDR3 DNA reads TGTGCCAGCAGTTCAGGTCCCTACAATGAGCAGTTCTTC.

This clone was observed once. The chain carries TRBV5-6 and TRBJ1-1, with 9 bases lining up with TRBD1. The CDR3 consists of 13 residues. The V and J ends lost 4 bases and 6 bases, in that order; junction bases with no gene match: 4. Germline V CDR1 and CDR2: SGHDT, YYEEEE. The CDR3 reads CASSRTGDAEAFF. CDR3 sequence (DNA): TGTGCCAGCAGCAGGACAGGGGACGCTGAAGCTTTCTTT.

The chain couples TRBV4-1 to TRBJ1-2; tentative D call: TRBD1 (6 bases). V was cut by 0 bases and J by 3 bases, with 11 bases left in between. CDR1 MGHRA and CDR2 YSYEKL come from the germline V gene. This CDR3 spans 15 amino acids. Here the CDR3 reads CASSQEHRVDYGYTF. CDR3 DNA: TGCGCCAGCAGCCAAGAACACAGGGTGGACTATGGCTACACCTTC.

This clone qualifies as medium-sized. The CDR3 sequence is CASSFRDRGRFGYTF. The CDR3, as DNA: TGTGCCAGCAGTTTCCGGGACAGGGGGCGATTTGGCTACACCTTC. V gene TRBV27 combines with J gene TRBJ1-2, with TRBD1 matching 12 bases. The CDR3 totals 15 residues. The V segment lost 3 bases and the J segment 7 bases; nucleotides outside the gene matches: 6. CDR1 and CDR2 from the germline V gene are MNHEY and SMNVEV (reference sequence).

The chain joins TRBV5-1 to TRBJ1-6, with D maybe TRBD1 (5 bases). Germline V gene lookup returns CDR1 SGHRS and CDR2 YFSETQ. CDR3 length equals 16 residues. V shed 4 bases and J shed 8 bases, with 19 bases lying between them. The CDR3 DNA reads TGCGCCAGCAGCCTCGACGTCCAGGGTTCGGATTCACCCCTCCACTTT. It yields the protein CASSLDVQGSDSPLHF.